These T cell receptor beta chains were read from a single sample in a study of blood T cell repertoires in COVID-19. TCRdb's table, derived via immunoSEQ multiplex PCR, lists solely in-frame clones and lacks some. The sample records fewer than 350,000 clones, roughly 90% being singletons. The specimen was PBMCs or T cells enriched from blood (not recorded which). The receptors shown here come from a man in his sixties who had recovered from COVID-19. CDR3s include the opening cysteine and the closing phenylalanine or tryptophan. A D gene is named only where the DNA matches it firmly. For some rows the clone size is stated as once, few or many, or as a class when expanded; others skip it.

D gene	V gene	J gene	clone size	CDR3 DNA	CDR3 protein
.	TRBV14	TRBJ2-3	once	TGTGCCAGCAGCCCAGGGTGGGGCACAGATACGCAGTATTTT	CASSPGWGTDTQYF
TRBD1	TRBV20-1	TRBJ2-7	.	TGCAGTGCTATTGATACAGGGGGCGAATACTACGAGCAGTACTTC	CSAIDTGGEYYEQYF
.	TRBV3-1/TRBV3-2	TRBJ2-7	.	TGTGCCAGCAGCCGGGGAGGTTACGAGCAGTACTTC	CASSRGGYEQYF
.	TRBV6-5	TRBJ2-3	.	TGTGCCAGCAAGGAAAGCGGGCGCAGCACAGATACGCAGTATTTT	CASKESGRSTDTQYF
TRBD1	TRBV7-3	TRBJ1-1	.	TGTGCCAGCAGCACAGGGGGGAGGGTTACTGAAGCTTTCTTT	CASSTGGRVTEAFF
.	TRBV5-1	TRBJ1-3	.	TGCGCCAGCAGCTTGGAGCCCGACTCTGGAAACACCATATATTTT	CASSLEPDSGNTIYF
TRBD2	TRBV6-1	TRBJ2-3	.	TGTGCCAGCAGTGAAGAGTCCCGACTAGCGGGAGGGGCCGCGGATACGCAGTATTTT	CASSEESRLAGGAADTQYF
.	TRBV5-6	TRBJ2-2	.	TGTGCCAGCAGCGAGGGGGCGAACACCGGGGAGCTGTTTTTT	CASSEGANTGELFF
.	TRBV7-9	TRBJ2-1	.	TGTGCCAGCAGCTTTTCTAGCGATTACTACAATGAGCAGTTCTTC	CASSFSSDYYNEQFF
.	TRBV18	TRBJ1-1	.	TGTGCCAGCTCACTGGGACAGAACACTGAAGCTTTCTTT	CASSLGQNTEAFF
TRBD2	TRBV10-1	TRBJ2-7	.	TGCGCCAGCAGTGAGGGTCTAGCGGGAGGGTTCTACGAGCAGTACTTC	CASSEGLAGGFYEQYF
TRBD2	TRBV5-1	TRBJ2-5	once	TGCGCCAGCAGTTGGACTCGGGAGGGAGAGACCCAGTACTTC	CASSWTREGETQYF
.	TRBV7-9	TRBJ1-3	.	TGTGCCAGCAGCTCCAGGACTGGTGGAAACACCATATATTTT	CASSSRTGGNTIYF
.	TRBV6-2/TRBV6-3	TRBJ2-6	.	TGTGCCAGCAGTTACTCGCCAGGGGAATCCTCTGGGGCCAACGTCCTGACTTTC	CASSYSPGESSGANVLTF
TRBD1	TRBV24-1	TRBJ2-3	.	TGTGCCACCAGTGATATGACAGGGCCCCGCACAGATACGCAGTATTTT	CATSDMTGPRTDTQYF
.	TRBV2	TRBJ1-3	.	TGTGCCAGCAAGGCGGAGGGATACACCATATATTTT	CASKAEGYTIYF
.	TRBV6-5	TRBJ2-2	once	TGTGCCAGCAGAGGAACAGGGCCGACCGGGGAGCTGTTTTTT	CASRGTGPTGELFF
TRBD1	TRBV28	TRBJ2-7	.	TGTGCCAGCACGACGACAGGGGGAGACTACGAGCAGTACTTC	CASTTTGGDYEQYF
TRBD1	TRBV6-5	TRBJ2-7	few	TGTGCCAGCAGCGCTCGACAGGGCGAGCAGTACTTC	CASSARQGEQYF
TRBD1	TRBV6-4	TRBJ1-5	.	TGTGCCAGCAGTGTACGACAGGGTCAGCCCCAGCATTTT	CASSVRQGQPQHF
TRBD1	TRBV11-2	TRBJ2-7	few	TGTGCCAGCAGCTTGGACAGGGGGAGGGAGCAGTACTTC	CASSLDRGREQYF
.	TRBV24-1	TRBJ2-1	.	TGTGCCACCAGTGACCCCCGACCTGAGGGGGATGAGCAGTTCTTC	CATSDPRPEGDEQFF